The clone carrying this T cell receptor (beta chain) has more than one count but fewer than ten. Its target is unknown. Both TRBC1 and TRBC2 were covered by a beta constant-region primer of two equimolar oligonucleotides. TCRdb redid the calling of the UMI-ligation and nested PCR reads with MiXCR, one entry per CDR3 protein. The sample yields some 4,500 distinct CDR3 sequences, roughly 7% seen once. Cells stained for CD3, CD4, CD8, CD45RA and CD27 were sorted into four subsets. EMRA cells were CD45RA+CD27-, and effector memory cells CD45RA-CD27-. This sample was included in a study of naive and memory T cell subsets. Study outcomes and limitations: In naive cells, over 95% of TCR sequences were seen only once.

The sequenced sample was CD4+ TEMRA cells from blood. As to subset: effector memory re-expressing CD45RA, CD45RA+ CD27-. The sequence was collected from a human donor in good health.

CDR3: CASSLSASGTYGQPQHF. The CDR3 coding sequence is TGTGCCAGCAGTTTATCGGCTTCTGGGACCTACGGTCAGCCCCAGCATTTT. The genes are TRBV27 and TRBJ1-5, with D possibly TRBD1 on 5 matching bases. Trimming shortened V by 0 bases and J by 6 bases, and 18 bases separated the two germline ends. Germline CDR1 reads MNHEY; CDR2 reads SMNVEV (reference sequence). The CDR3 loop spans 17 amino acids.